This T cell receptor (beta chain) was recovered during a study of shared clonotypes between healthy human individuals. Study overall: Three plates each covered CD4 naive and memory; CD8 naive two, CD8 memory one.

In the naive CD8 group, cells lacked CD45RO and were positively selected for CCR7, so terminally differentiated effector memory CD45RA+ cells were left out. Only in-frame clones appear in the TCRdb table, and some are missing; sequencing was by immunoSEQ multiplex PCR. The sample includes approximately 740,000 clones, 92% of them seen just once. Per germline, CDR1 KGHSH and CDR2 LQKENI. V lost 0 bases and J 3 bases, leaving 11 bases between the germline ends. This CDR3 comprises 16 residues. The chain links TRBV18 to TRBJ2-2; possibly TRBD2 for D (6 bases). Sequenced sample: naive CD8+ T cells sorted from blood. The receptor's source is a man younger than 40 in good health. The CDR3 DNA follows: TGTGCCAGCTCACCACCCCAGCGGGCCTACACCGGGGAGCTGTTTTTT. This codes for CASSPPQRAYTGELFF.